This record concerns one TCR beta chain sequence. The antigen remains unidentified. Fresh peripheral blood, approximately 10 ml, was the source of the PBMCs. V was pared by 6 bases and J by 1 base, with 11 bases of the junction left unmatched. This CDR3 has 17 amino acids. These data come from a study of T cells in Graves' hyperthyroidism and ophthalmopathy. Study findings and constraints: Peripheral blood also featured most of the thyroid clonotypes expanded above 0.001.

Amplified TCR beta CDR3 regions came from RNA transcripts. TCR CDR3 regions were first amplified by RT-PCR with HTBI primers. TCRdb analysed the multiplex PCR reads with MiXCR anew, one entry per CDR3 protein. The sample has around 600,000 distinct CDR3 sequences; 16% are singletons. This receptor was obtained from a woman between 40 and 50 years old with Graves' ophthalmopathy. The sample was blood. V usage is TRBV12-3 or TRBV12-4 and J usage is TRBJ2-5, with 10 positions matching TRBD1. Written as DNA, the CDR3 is TGTGCCAGCAGAACCGGGACAGGGGCTCCCCTCCAAGAGACCCAGTACTTC. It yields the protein CASRTGTGAPLQETQYF.